The next 2 T cell receptor beta chains were all read from a single sample in a study of T cell changes during pregnancy in multiple sclerosis. Sequencing used immunoSEQ multiplex PCR; TCRdb keeps in-frame clones, though not all of them. This table holds 35,000 to 40,000 clones, about 92% found once. Source: peripheral blood, taken in the third trimester of pregnancy. These receptors originate from a female donor in good health, enrolled as a control in a pregnancy study.

This clone was seen just once. This chain links TRBV28 with TRBJ1-1; TRBD1 matches 11 bases. V was clipped by 6 bases and J by 1 base; unmatched bases: 1. Germline loops: CDR1 MDHEN, CDR2 SYDVKM. The length of the CDR3 is 14 residues. CDR3: CASRGTGGNTEAFF. CDR3 nucleotides: TGTGCCAGCAGGGGGACAGGGGGGAACACTGAAGCTTTCTTT.

On this clone itself: A much larger clone lies a single base off, so this may be a read error. Here the CDR3 reads CASSGTSATDTQYF. The CDR3 region has the DNA TGTGCCAGCAGTGGGACTAGCGCCACAGATACGCAGTATTTT. V and J are TRBV6-1 and TRBJ2-3; 9 bases agree with TRBD2. CDR3 length equals 14 residues. With 4 bases clipped from V and 2 bases from J, the junction kept 1 base outside the gene matches. Looked up from germline, CDR1 is MNHNS and CDR2 is SASEGT.